This TCR beta chain was recovered during a study of shared clonotypes between healthy human individuals. Selected positively for CCR7 and CD45RO-negative, naive CD8 cells excluded terminally differentiated effector memory CD45RA+ cells. Regarding the study as a whole: Compared with clonotypes that all four donors shared, non-shared clonotypes had lower generation probabilities. Four donors held roughly 5% of naive CD4 clonotypes in common.

This clone was counted between two and nine times. The target antigen is unknown. Over several immunoSEQ plates, each subset's genomic DNA was distributed in even portions. The method was immunoSEQ multiplex PCR; TCRdb's version includes in-frame clones alone and lacks a portion of them. The table shows 550,000 to 750,000 clones, with 92% occurring only once. This CDR3 spans 14 amino acids. CDR1 and CDR2 (germline): MDHEN, SYDVKM. Trimming removed 3 bases at V and 6 bases at J, with 15 bases between. Sequencing was carried out using naive CD8+ T cells sorted from blood. This sequence originates from a young man in good health. The chain employs TRBV28 and TRBJ2-7; D perhaps matches TRBD1 (5 bases). The CDR3 region is CASSLARRQGEQYF. CDR3 nucleotide sequence: TGTGCCAGCAGTTTGGCCAGGCGGCAGGGCGAGCAGTACTTC.